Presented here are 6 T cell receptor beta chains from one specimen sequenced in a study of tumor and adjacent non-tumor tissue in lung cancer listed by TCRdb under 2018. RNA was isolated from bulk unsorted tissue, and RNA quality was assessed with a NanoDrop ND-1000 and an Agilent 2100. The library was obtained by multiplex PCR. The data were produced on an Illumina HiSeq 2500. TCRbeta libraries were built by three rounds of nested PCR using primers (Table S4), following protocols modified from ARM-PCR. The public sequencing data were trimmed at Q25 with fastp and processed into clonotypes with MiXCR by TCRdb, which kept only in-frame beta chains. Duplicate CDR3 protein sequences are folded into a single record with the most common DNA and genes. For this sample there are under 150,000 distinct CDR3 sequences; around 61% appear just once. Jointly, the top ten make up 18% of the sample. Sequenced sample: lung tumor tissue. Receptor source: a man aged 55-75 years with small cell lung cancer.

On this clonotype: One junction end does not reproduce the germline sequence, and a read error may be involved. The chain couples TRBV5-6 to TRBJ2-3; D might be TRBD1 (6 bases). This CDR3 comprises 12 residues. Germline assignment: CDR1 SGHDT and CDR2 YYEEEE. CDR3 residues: CASSLRQDMQYF. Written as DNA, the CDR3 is TGTGCCAGCAGCCTCCGACAGGATATGCAGTATTTT.

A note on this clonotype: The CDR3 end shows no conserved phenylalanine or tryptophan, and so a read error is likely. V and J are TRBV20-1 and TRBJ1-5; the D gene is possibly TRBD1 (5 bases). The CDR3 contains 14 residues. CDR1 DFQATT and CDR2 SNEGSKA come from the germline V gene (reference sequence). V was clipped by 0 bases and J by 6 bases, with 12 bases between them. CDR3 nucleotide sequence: TGCAGTGCTAGAGATCCCCGGGGCTCTCAGCCCCAGCATTCT. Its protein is CSARDPRGSQPQHS.

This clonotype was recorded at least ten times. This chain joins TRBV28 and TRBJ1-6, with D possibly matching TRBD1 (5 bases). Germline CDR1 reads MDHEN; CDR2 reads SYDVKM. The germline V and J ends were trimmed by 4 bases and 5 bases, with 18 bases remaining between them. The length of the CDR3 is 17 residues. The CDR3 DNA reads TGTGCCAGCAGTTGGAGGACCGCTGCAGGGAATAATTCACCCCTCCACTTT. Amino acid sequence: CASSWRTAAGNNSPLHF.

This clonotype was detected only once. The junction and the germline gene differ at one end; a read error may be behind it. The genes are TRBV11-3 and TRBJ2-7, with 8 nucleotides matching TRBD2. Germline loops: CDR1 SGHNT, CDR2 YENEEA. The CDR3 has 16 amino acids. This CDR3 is CGSSRTSRSIGGEQYF. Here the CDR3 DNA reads TGTGGCAGCAGCAGGACTAGCAGGAGCATTGGTGGCGAGCAGTACTTC. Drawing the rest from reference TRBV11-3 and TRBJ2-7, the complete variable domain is EAGVVQSPRYKIIEKKQPVAFWCNPISGHNTLYWYLQNLGQGPELLIRYENEEAVDDSQLPKDRFSAERLKGVDSTLKIQPAELGDSAVYLCGSSRTSRSIGGEQYFGPGTRLTVT.

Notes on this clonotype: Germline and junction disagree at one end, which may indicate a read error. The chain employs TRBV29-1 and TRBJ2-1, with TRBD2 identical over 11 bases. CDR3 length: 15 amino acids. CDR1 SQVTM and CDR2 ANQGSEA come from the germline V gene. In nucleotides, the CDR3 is TGCAGCGCTGAAGTAGCGGGAGGGCCCCCCGGTGAGCAGTTCTTC. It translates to CSAEVAGGPPGEQFF.

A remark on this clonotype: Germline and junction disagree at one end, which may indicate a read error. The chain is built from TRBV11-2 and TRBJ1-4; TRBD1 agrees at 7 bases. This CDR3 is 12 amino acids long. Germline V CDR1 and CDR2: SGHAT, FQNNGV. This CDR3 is CVSSKEGGREFF. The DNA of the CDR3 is TGTGTCAGCAGTAAAGAAGGGGGCCGCGAGTTTTTT.